This T cell receptor (beta chain) derives from a study of Ad26.COV2.S vaccination and SARS-CoV-2 variants. The overall study: Donor joined the COV1001 Ad26.COV2.S trial arm.

The length of the CDR3 is 15 residues. The V and J ends lost 2 bases and 1 base respectively, with 12 bases between them. CDR1 is MNHEY and CDR2 is SMNVEV in the germline V gene (reference sequence). The study, taken as a whole, reports: Vaccine and placebo recipients had comparable breadth of non-spike TCRs.

Some clones are missing from TCRdb's copy, which holds only in-frame ones; the method was immunoSEQ multiplex PCR. The table records 350,000 to 500,000 clones, roughly nine tenths of them present only once. This clone showed up just once. Its antigen is as yet unknown. Noted treatment: about 20 received Ad26.COV2.S at low or high dose, single or two shots; about 5 received placebo; per-sample allocation not given. Following the first vaccine or placebo injection, samples were taken on day 63. The sequenced sample was peripheral blood, obtained in a trial of Ad26.COV2.S vaccine versus placebo. This sequence was found in a person aged 18-65 years who received the Ad26.COV2.S COVID-19 vaccine or a placebo. The rearrangement joins TRBV27 to TRBJ2-7; D is unclear. For the CDR3, the DNA is TGTGCCAGCAGTTTAATTGGGCTAGGATCCTACGAGCAGTACTTC. This sequence encodes CASSLIGLGSYEQYF.